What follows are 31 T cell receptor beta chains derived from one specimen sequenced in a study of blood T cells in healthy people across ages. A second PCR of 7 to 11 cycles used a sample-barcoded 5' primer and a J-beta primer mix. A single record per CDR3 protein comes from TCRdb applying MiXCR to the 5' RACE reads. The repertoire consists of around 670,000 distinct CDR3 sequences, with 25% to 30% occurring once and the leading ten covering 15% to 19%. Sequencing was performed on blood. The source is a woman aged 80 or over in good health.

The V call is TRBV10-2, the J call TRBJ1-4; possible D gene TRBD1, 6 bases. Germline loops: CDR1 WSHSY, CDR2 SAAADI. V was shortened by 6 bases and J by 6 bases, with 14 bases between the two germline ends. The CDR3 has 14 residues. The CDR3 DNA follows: TGCGCCAGCAGGGAGAGGGGGGCGGATGAAAAACTGTTTTTT. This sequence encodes CASRERGADEKLFF.

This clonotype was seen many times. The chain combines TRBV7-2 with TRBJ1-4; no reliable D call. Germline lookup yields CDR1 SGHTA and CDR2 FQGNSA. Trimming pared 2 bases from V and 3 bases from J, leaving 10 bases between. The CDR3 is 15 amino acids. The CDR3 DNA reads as TGTGCCAGCAGCTTACTAACAGAGGCTAATGAAAAACTGTTTTTT. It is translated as CASSLLTEANEKLFF.

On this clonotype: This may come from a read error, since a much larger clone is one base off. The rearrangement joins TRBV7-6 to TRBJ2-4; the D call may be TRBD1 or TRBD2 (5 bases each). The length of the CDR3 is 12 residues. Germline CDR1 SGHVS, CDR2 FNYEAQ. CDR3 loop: CAGSSILGEQYF. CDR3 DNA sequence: TGTGCCGGCAGCTCGATATTGGGGGAGCAGTACTTC.

Here the CDR3 DNA reads TGTGCCAGCAGCTCCCGGGGGACTTTTAACTATGGCTACACCTTC. Translated: CASSSRGTFNYGYTF. V is TRBV7-9 and J is TRBJ1-2, with a tentative D call TRBD1 (5 bases). Germline-derived CDR1 and CDR2 are SEHNR and FQNEAQ (reference sequence). The CDR3 is made up of 15 amino acids. Trimming pared 4 bases from V and 1 base from J, leaving 13 bases between.

CDR3: CASSLGVRDNFNQPQHF. CDR3 nucleotide sequence: TGTGCCAGTAGTCTAGGGGTCCGGGACAACTTCAATCAGCCCCAGCATTTT. The chain links TRBV19 to TRBJ1-5; D might be TRBD1 (6 bases). This CDR3 has 17 amino acids. Trimming took 5 bases from V and 3 from J, leaving 20 bases between them. The germline CDR1 and CDR2 sequences are LNHDA and SQIVND (reference sequence).

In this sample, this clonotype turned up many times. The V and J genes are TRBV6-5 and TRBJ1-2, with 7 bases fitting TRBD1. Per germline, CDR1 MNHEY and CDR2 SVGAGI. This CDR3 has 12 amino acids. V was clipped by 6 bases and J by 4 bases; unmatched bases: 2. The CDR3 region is CASRTGIYGYTF. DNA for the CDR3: TGTGCCAGCAGGACAGGGATCTATGGCTACACCTTC.

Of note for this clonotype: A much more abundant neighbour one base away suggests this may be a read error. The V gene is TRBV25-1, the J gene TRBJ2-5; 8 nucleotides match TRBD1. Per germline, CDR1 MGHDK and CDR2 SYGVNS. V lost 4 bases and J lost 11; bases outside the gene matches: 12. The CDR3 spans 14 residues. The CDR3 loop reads CASSVQGACREQYF. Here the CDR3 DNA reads TGTGCCAGCAGTGTTCAGGGGGCCTGTCGGGAGCAGTACTTC.

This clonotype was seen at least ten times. The CDR3 DNA reads TGCAGTGCTAGACCTCTAGCGGGGAACTACAATGAGCAGTTCTTC. Amino acid sequence: CSARPLAGNYNEQFF. The chain combines TRBV20-1 with TRBJ2-1; 9 bases match TRBD2. Germline trimming cut 2 bases from V and 3 bases from J; bases unmatched to any gene: 5. The CDR3 runs 15 residues. Germline CDR1 is DFQATT and CDR2 is SNEGSKA (reference sequence).

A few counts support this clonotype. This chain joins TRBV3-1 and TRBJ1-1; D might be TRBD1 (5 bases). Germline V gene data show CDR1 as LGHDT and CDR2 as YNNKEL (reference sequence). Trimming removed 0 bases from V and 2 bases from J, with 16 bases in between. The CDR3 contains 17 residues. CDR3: CASSQDGGLPQNTEAFF. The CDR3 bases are TGTGCCAGCAGCCAAGACGGGGGGTTACCGCAAAACACTGAAGCTTTCTTT. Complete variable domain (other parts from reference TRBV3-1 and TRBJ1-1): DTAVSQTPKYLVTQMGNDKSIKCEQNLGHDTMYWYKQDSKKFLKIMFSYNNKELIINETVPNRFSPKSPDKAHLNLHINSLELGDSAVYFCASSQDGGLPQNTEAFFGQGTRLTVV.

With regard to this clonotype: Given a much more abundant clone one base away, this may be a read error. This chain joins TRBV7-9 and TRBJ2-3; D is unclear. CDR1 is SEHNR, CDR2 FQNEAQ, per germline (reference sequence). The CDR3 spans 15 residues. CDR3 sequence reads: CASGLGSRNTDTQYF. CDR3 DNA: TGTGCCAGCGGCTTAGGATCGAGAAACACAGATACGCAGTATTTT.

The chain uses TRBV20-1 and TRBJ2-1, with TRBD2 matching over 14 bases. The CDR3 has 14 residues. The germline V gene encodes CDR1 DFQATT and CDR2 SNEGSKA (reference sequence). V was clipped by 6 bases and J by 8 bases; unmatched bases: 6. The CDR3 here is CSALTSGGAHEQFF. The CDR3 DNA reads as TGCAGTGCCTTGACTAGCGGGGGGGCCCATGAGCAGTTCTTC.

The CDR3 loop is CAISESLAGAGTDTQYF. In DNA form, the CDR3 reads TGTGCCATCAGTGAGTCACTAGCGGGGGCCGGCACAGATACGCAGTATTTT. The chain uses TRBV10-3 and TRBJ2-3, with 11 nucleotides matching TRBD2. The V and J ends lost 0 bases and 1 base, in that order; junction bases with no gene match: 3. The CDR3 length is 17 residues. The germline V gene has CDR1 ENHRY and CDR2 SYGVKD.

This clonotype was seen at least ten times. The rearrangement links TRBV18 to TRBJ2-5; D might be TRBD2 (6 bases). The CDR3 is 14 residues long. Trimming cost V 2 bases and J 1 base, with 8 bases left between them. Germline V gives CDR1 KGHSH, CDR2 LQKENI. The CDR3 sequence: CASSPGGVQETQYF. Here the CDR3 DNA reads TGTGCCAGCTCACCAGGAGGGGTCCAAGAGACCCAGTACTTC.

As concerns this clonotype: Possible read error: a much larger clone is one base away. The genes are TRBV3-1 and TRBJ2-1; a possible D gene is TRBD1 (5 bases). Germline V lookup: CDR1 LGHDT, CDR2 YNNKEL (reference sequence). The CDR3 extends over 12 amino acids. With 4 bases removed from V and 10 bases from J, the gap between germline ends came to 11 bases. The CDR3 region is CASSLSQGEQFF. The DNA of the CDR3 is TGTGCCAGCAGCCTGTCCCAGGGCGAGCAGTTCTTC.

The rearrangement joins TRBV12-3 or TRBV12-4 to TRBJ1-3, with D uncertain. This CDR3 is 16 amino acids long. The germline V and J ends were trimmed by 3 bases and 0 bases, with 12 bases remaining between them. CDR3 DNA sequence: TGTGCCAGCAGTTTGATCCCGGGTTCCTCTGGAAACACCATATATTTT. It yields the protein CASSLIPGSSGNTIYF.

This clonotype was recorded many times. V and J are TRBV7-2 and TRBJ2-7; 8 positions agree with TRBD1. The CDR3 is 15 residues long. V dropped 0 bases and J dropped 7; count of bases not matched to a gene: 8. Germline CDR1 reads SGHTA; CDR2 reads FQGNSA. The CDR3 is CASSLARTGPQEQYF. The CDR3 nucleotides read TGTGCCAGCAGCTTAGCACGGACAGGGCCTCAGGAGCAGTACTTC.

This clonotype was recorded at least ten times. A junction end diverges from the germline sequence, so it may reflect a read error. DNA of the CDR3: TGTGCCAGCAGCCAAGTTGACGGCTACAAGCAGTACTTC. The encoded protein is CASSQVDGYKQYF. The chain employs TRBV3-1 and TRBJ2-7; no reliable D call. There are 13 residues in the CDR3. From germline, CDR1 is LGHDT and CDR2 YNNKEL (reference sequence).

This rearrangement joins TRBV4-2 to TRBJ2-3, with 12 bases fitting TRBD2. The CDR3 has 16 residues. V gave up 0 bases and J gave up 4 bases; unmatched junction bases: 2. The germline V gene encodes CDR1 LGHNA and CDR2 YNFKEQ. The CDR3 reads CASSQDWTSGADTQYF. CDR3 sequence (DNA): TGTGCCAGCAGCCAAGACTGGACTAGCGGGGCAGATACGCAGTATTTT.

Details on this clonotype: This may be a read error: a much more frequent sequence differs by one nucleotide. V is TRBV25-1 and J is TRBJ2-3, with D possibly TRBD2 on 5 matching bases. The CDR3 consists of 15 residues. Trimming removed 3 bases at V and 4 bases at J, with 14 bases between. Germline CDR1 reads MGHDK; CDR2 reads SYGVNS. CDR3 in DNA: TGTGCCAGCAGTGACACCACCTCACTAGCAGATACGCAGTATTTT. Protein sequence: CASSDTTSLADTQYF.

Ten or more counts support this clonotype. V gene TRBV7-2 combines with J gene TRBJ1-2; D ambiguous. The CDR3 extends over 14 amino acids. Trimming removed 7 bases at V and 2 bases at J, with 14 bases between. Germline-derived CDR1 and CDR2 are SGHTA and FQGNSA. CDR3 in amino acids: CASTVNPRNYGYTF. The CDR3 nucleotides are TGTGCCAGCACCGTTAACCCCAGGAACTATGGCTACACCTTC. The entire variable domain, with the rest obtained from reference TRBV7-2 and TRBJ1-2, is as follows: GAGVSQSPSNKVTEKGKDVELRCDPISGHTALYWYRQSLGQGLEFLIYFQGNSAPDKSGLPSDRFSAERTGGSVSTLTIQRTQQEDSAVYLCASTVNPRNYGYTFGSGTRLTVV.

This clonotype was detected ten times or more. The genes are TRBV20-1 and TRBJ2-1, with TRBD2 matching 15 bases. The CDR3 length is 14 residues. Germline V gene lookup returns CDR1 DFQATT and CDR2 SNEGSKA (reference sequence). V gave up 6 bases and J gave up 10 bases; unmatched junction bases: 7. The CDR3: CSARTSGGAWEQFF. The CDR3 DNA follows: TGCAGTGCGAGGACTAGCGGGGGGGCTTGGGAGCAGTTCTTC.

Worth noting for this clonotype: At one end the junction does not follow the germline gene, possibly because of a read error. CDR3 bases: TGTGCCAGCAGCCAGGAGGACAGCTTGAATTCACCCCTCCGCTTT. Its protein product is CASSQEDSLNSPLRF. The rearrangement joins TRBV3-1 to TRBJ1-6; a weak D match, TRBD1 (6 bases). Per the germline V gene, CDR1 is LGHDT and CDR2 is YNNKEL (reference sequence). The CDR3 covers 15 residues.

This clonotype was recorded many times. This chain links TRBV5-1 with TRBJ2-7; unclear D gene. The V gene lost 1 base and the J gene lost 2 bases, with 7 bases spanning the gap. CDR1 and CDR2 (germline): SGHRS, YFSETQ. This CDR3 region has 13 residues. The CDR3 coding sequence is TGCGCCAGCAGCTTGTTAGGGCCCTACGAGCAGTACTTC. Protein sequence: CASSLLGPYEQYF.

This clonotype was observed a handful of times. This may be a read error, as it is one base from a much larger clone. CDR3 residues: CASSPTGQGGLGQFF. DNA of the CDR3: TGTGCCAGCAGCCCCACGGGACAGGGCGGCTTGGGGCAGTTCTTC. This chain links TRBV3-1 with TRBJ2-1, with TRBD1 matching 9 bases. The length of the CDR3 is 15 residues. Losses at the gene ends were 4 bases for V and 12 bases for J; bases not matched to a gene: 13. Germline CDR1 and CDR2: LGHDT and YNNKEL (reference sequence).

The CDR3 sequence is CASSLGRKEETQYF. The CDR3 DNA reads as TGCGCCAGCAGCTTGGGGCGGAAGGAAGAGACCCAGTACTTC. The rearrangement uses TRBV5-1 and TRBJ2-5; D is undetermined. Germline V lookup: CDR1 SGHRS, CDR2 YFSETQ. V lost 0 bases, J lost 3 bases, and 9 bases lay in between. CDR3 length equals 14 residues.

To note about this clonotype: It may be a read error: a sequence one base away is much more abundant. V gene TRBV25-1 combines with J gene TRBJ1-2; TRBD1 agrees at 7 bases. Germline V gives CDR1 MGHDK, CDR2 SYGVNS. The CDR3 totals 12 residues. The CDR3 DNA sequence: TGTACCACCTTAGGGGGCGCGAATGGCTACACCTTC. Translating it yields CTTLGGANGYTF.

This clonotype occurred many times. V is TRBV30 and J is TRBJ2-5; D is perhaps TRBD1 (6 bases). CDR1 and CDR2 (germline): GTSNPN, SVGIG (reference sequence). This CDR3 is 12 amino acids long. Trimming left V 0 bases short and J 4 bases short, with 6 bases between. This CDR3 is CAWSVQGETQYF. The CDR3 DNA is TGTGCCTGGAGTGTACAGGGAGAGACCCAGTACTTC.

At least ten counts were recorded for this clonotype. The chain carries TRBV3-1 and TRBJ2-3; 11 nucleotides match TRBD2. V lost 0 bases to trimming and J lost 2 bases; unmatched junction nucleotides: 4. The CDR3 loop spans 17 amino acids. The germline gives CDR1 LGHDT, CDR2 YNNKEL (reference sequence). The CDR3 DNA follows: TGTGCCAGCAGCCAAGATTGGACTAGCGGGTTCACAGATACGCAGTATTTT. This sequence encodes CASSQDWTSGFTDTQYF.

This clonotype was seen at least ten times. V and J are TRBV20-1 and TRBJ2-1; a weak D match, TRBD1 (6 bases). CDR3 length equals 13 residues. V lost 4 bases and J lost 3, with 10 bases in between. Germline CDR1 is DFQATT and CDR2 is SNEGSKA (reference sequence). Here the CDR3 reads CSATRDNYNEQFF. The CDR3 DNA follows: TGCAGTGCTACAAGGGACAACTACAATGAGCAGTTCTTC.

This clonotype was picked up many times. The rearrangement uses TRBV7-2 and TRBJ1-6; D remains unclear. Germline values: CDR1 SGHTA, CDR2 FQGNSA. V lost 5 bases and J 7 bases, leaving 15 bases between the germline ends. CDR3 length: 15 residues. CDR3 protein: CASSGAGGGNSPLHF. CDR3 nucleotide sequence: TGTGCCAGCAGCGGAGCAGGAGGTGGCAATTCACCCCTCCACTTT.

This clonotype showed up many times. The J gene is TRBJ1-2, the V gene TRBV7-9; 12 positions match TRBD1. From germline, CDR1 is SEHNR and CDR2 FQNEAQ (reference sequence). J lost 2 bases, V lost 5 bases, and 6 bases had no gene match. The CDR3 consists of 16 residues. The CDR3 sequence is CASSIGTGGRNYGYTF. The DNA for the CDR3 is TGTGCCAGCAGCATCGGGACAGGGGGCCGAAACTATGGCTACACCTTC. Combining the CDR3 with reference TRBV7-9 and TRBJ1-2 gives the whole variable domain DTGVSQNPRHKITKRGQNVTFRCDPISEHNRLYWYRQTLGQGPEFLTYFQNEAQLEKSRLLSDRFSAERPKGSFSTLEIQRTEQGDSAMYLCASSIGTGGRNYGYTFGSGTRLTVV.